A selection of T cell receptor beta chains follows, all from one sample in a study of tumor-infiltrating lymphocytes in primary liver carcinoma. Each CDR3 protein gets one entry after TCRdb re-called the multiplex PCR reads with MiXCR. This table holds about 210,000 distinct CDR3 sequences, around four fifths found once. The sequencing input was tumor tissue from primary liver carcinoma. Receptor source: a man in his forties with primary liver carcinoma and hepatitis B virus infection. Each CDR3 is given with its conserved first and last residue. The D gene is left open where the match is weak. Some rows have no size entry. The others give once, few or many, or a class for an expanded clone.

clone size: -; V gene: TRBV29-1; D gene: TRBD1; J gene: TRBJ2-3; CDR3 DNA: TGCAGCGGGGGACAGGGGGCCGGCACAGATACGGAGTATTTT; CDR3 protein: CSGGQGAGTDTEYF
clone size: -; V gene: TRBV12-3/TRBV12-4; D gene: TRBD1; J gene: TRBJ1-6; CDR3 DNA: TGCGCCAGCAGTTGGGGGGACAGGGGGCGGAATTCACCCCTCCACTTT; CDR3 protein: CASSWGDRGRNSPLHF
clone size: few; V gene: TRBV11-3; D gene: -; J gene: TRBJ2-1; CDR3 DNA: TGTGCTAGCAGCTTAAATGACAATGAGCTGTTCTTC; CDR3 protein: CASSLNDNELFF
clone size: once; V gene: TRBV4-2; D gene: TRBD1; J gene: TRBJ1-3; CDR3 DNA: TGTGCCAGCAGCCAAGAAGGCTTGACAGGGGGTCGTATTTCCTTTGGAAACACTATATATTTT; CDR3 protein: CASSQEGLTGGRISFGNTIYF
clone size: -; V gene: TRBV12-3/TRBV12-4; D gene: -; J gene: TRBJ1-5; CDR3 DNA: TGTACCAGCAGTTTAGCCCTGGTATATAGCAATCAGCCCCTGCATTTT; CDR3 protein: CTSSLALVYSNQPLHF
clone size: -; V gene: TRBV11-1; D gene: -; J gene: TRBJ2-1; CDR3 DNA: TGTGCCAGCAGCTCCTCCTCTCTCATCTCCTACAATAAGCAGTTCTTC; CDR3 protein: CASSSSSLISYNKQFF
clone size: -; V gene: TRBV28; D gene: -; J gene: TRBJ1-2; CDR3 DNA: TGTGCCAACAGTTTATCAGGGGAAAACTATGGCTACACTTTC; CDR3 protein: CANSLSGENYGYTF
clone size: many; V gene: TRBV20-1; D gene: -; J gene: TRBJ2-3; CDR3 DNA: TGCAGTGCTCCCCACGGGGGGCTGGATACGCAGTATTTT; CDR3 protein: CSAPHGGLDTQYF
clone size: -; V gene: TRBV11-2; D gene: -; J gene: TRBJ1-6; CDR3 DNA: TGTGCCAGCAGCTTAGAGGACGACGGTAATAATTCACCCCTCCACTTT; CDR3 protein: CASSLEDDGNNSPLHF
clone size: -; V gene: TRBV4-3; D gene: -; J gene: TRBJ2-1; CDR3 DNA: TGCGCCAGCAGCCAAGAAAGGTCTAGCGAGATCCTGTGTGAGCAGTTCTTC; CDR3 protein: CASSQERSSEILCEQFF
clone size: once; V gene: TRBV11-2; D gene: -; J gene: TRBJ2-7; CDR3 DNA: TGTGCCTGCAGCTCTATCAGGAATTCCTACGAGCAGTACTTC; CDR3 protein: CACSSIRNSYEQYF
clone size: -; V gene: TRBV6-1; D gene: TRBD2; J gene: TRBJ2-3; CDR3 DNA: TGTGACAGCAGTGAAGTAGCGGGAGCTGGGGATACGCAGTATTTT; CDR3 protein: CDSSEVAGAGDTQYF
clone size: -; V gene: TRBV11-1; D gene: TRBD2; J gene: TRBJ2-1; CDR3 DNA: TGTGCCAGCAGCGCGGGGGGGCGCAATGACCAGTTCTTC; CDR3 protein: CASSAGGRNDQFF
clone size: -; V gene: TRBV6-2/TRBV6-3; D gene: -; J gene: TRBJ2-7; CDR3 DNA: TGTGCCAGCAGTTACCAGGAAAAATCGTACGAGCAGTACTTC; CDR3 protein: CASSYQEKSYEQYF
clone size: -; V gene: TRBV12-3/TRBV12-4; D gene: -; J gene: TRBJ2-7; CDR3 DNA: TGTGTCAGCAGCAACTCCTACGAGCTGTACTTC; CDR3 protein: CVSSNSYELYF
clone size: -; V gene: TRBV5-4; D gene: -; J gene: TRBJ2-5; CDR3 DNA: TGTACCAGCAAACCAGCACAGGTTGGGGAGACCCAGTACTTC; CDR3 protein: CTSKPAQVGETQYF
clone size: -; V gene: TRBV6-1; D gene: TRBD1; J gene: TRBJ1-6; CDR3 DNA: TGTGCCTCCAGGGGGGTTACTTCACCCCTCCACTTC; CDR3 protein: CASRGVTSPLHF
clone size: -; V gene: TRBV12-3/TRBV12-4; D gene: -; J gene: TRBJ2-7; CDR3 DNA: TGTGCCAGCAATCAAGTGGGAGTAAGGAACGAGCAGTACTTC; CDR3 protein: CASNQVGVRNEQYF
clone size: -; V gene: TRBV4-3; D gene: TRBD1; J gene: TRBJ1-3; CDR3 DNA: TGCACCAGCAGCCAAGCCGCGACAGGGGGTGGAAACACTATATATTTT; CDR3 protein: CTSSQAATGGGNTIYF